One sample yielded the 32 T cell receptor beta chains listed below, sequenced in a study of T cells in women clearing cervical HPV infection. Using immunoSEQ multiplex PCR, the repertoire was profiled, and TCRdb retains in-frame clones only, with some absent. This sample's table has approximately 35,000 clones. The material sequenced was blood buffy coat. The receptor set was obtained from a woman aged 18 to 75 with a cervical HPV16 infection that either progressed to CIN3+ or cleared (not recorded which).

Regarding this clone: The CDR3 goes on 3 residues after the read ends, and that part is filled in from the germline J gene. This chain joins TRBV4-2 and TRBJ1-2, with a tentative D call TRBD1 (6 bases). Trimming removed 4 bases at V and 2 bases at J, with 14 bases between. Per the germline V gene, CDR1 is LGHNA and CDR2 is YNFKEQ. This CDR3 has 15 residues. The sequenced part of the CDR3 DNA is TGTGCCAGCAGCCCTGGAGCCACAGGGAACTATGGC. This codes for CASSPGATGNYG. The full-length CDR3 reads as CASSPGATGNYGYTF.

Remarks on this clone: The CDR3 extends 3 residues past the end of the read, so its final part is completed from the germline J gene. This chain links TRBV6-2 or TRBV6-3 with TRBJ2-3; D is perhaps TRBD1 (6 bases). V lost 6 bases and J 3 bases, leaving 10 bases between the germline ends. CDR1 is MNHEY, CDR2 SVGEGT, per germline. This CDR3 is 13 amino acids long. Incomplete CDR3 DNA: TGTGCCAGCAGAGGGGGACGTACAGATACG. Translating gives CASRGGRTDT. The full CDR3 is CASRGGRTDTQYF.

Concerning this clone: The DNA ends 3 residues before the CDR3 does, and the rest of the CDR3 is filled in from the germline J gene. This chain connects TRBV12-3 or TRBV12-4 to TRBJ2-7; 7 bases match TRBD1. J lost 0 bases, V lost 8 bases, and 1 base had no gene match. The length of the CDR3 is 12 residues. Incomplete CDR3 DNA: TGTGCCAGCGGGGACAGCTCCTACGAG. It codes for CASGDSSYE. The full CDR3 protein is CASGDSSYEQYF.

Of note for this clone: The observed sequence ends 3 residues before the CDR3 terminus, with the missing tail filled in from the germline J gene. V and J are TRBV5-1 and TRBJ2-1, with D possibly being TRBD1 (6 bases). CDR3 length: 13 residues. Germline V gene data show CDR1 as SGHRS and CDR2 as YFSETQ. Trimming removed 0 bases at V and 7 bases at J, with 8 bases between. The chain's CDR3 is CASSLVDRNEQFF. The part of the CDR3 DNA that was read is TGCGCCAGCAGCTTGGTGGACAGAAATGAG.

Notes on this clone: The missing CDR3 end, 3 residues past where the read stops, is filled in from the germline J gene. J is TRBJ1-2 and V is TRBV19, with 7 bases matching TRBD1. The CDR3 runs 13 residues. CDR1 LNHDA and CDR2 SQIVND come from the germline V gene (reference sequence). CDR3: CASSIKGAYDYTF. The CDR3 DNA, read in part, is TGTGCCAGTAGTATTAAGGGGGCCTACGAC.

Note on this clone: The read comes to an end 3 residues before the CDR3 does, leaving the germline J gene to fill in the end. The J gene is TRBJ2-7, the V gene TRBV18; 9 bases match TRBD1. The germline V gene has CDR1 KGHSH and CDR2 LQKENI. There are 13 residues in the CDR3. Trimming at V came to 3 bases and at J to 6 bases, leaving 3 bases not matched to a gene. CDR3 DNA, as far as it was read: TGTGCCAGCTCACCGGGACAGGGAGGCGAG. Translation gives CASSPGQGGE. The full CDR3 protein is CASSPGQGGEQYF.

CDR3: CASSDPGTGVQPQHF. The sequenced CDR3 bases are TGTGCCAGCAGTGACCCCGGGACAGGGGTTCAGCCC. This chain joins TRBV6-1 and TRBJ1-5, with 10 bases fitting TRBD1. The read halts 3 residues ahead of the CDR3 end, with the missing end drawn from the germline J gene. Trimming took 3 bases from V and 6 from J; bases not matched to a gene: 5. There are 15 residues in the CDR3. Germline V lookup: CDR1 MNHNS, CDR2 SASEGT.

As for this clone: The CDR3 end lies 3 residues beyond the end of the read and is filled in from the germline J gene. The rearrangement links TRBV7-2 to TRBJ2-1; 9 bases are a match to TRBD1. The CDR3 consists of 13 residues. The germline CDR1 and CDR2 sequences are SGHTA and FQGNSA. Trimming at V came to 8 bases and at J to 7 bases, leaving 6 bases not matched to a gene. Partial CDR3 DNA: TGTGCCAGCCGTCGGGACAGGGTGAATGAG. Amino acid sequence: CASRRDRVNE. The full CDR3 is CASRRDRVNEQFF. The variable domain in full, with the rest retrieved from reference TRBV7-2 and TRBJ2-1, is GAGVSQSPSNKVTEKGKDVELRCDPISGHTALYWYRQSLGQGLEFLIYFQGNSAPDKSGLPSDRFSAERTGGSVSTLTIQRTQQEDSAVYLCASRRDRVNEQFFGPGTRLTVL.

Points on this clone: The observed sequence ends 3 residues before the CDR3 terminus, with the missing tail filled in from the germline J gene. The V gene is TRBV2, the J gene TRBJ2-5, with TRBD2 matching over 7 bases. Germline loops: CDR1 SNHLY, CDR2 FYNNEI. V shed 5 bases and J 4 bases; nucleotides not matched to a gene: 4. CDR3 size: 13 residues. Here the CDR3 reads CASSSGTGETQYF. The part of the CDR3 DNA that was read is TGTGCCAGCAGTAGCGGGACTGGAGAGACC.

Regarding this clone: Read data end 3 residues before the CDR3 end; the end is taken from the germline J gene. The chain uses TRBV11-1 and TRBJ1-2; D unclear. The CDR3 runs 15 residues. CDR1 is SGHAT and CDR2 is FQDESV in the germline V gene (reference sequence). The sequenced part of the CDR3 DNA is TGTGCCAGCAGCCCCATGCGCGGATCCTATGGAGGC. It encodes CASSPMRGSYGG. The CDR3, in full, reads CASSPMRGSYGGYTF.

Points on this clone: The read ends 3 residues shy of where the CDR3 ends; the end is completed using the germline J gene. The chain couples TRBV13 to TRBJ2-1; 11 nucleotides match TRBD2. The CDR3 totals 16 residues. With V trimmed by 5 bases and J by 4 bases, 7 bases remained unmatched. Germline V gene data show CDR1 as PRHDT and CDR2 as FYEKMQ (reference sequence). Here the CDR3 reads CASSTSGTSGYNEQFF. Partial CDR3 DNA: TGTGCCAGCAGCACCTCCGGGACTAGCGGTTACAATGAG.

Regarding this clone: From the germline J gene comes the end of the CDR3, since the read stops 3 residues before it. The chain employs TRBV7-9 and TRBJ2-5; D is perhaps TRBD1 (5 bases). CDR1 and CDR2 (germline): SEHNR, FQNEAQ (reference sequence). The CDR3 consists of 12 residues. Trimming took off 2 bases at V and 5 bases at J, with 6 bases between the two ends. This CDR3 reads CASSLSGETQYF. Partial CDR3 DNA: TGTGCCAGCAGCTTATCAGGGGAGACC.

Comment on this clone: The read stops 3 residues short of the end of the CDR3; the missing end is completed from the germline J gene. This chain connects TRBV19 to TRBJ2-1; perhaps TRBD1 as D (6 bases). The V end was cut by 6 bases, the J end by 7 bases, with 13 bases between. The CDR3 loop spans 13 amino acids. Germline lookup yields CDR1 LNHDA and CDR2 SQIVND (reference sequence). CDR3 DNA (partial): TGTGCCAGTAGGATGAGAACAGGGAATGAG. Translated, it gives CASRMRTGNE. The whole CDR3 reads CASRMRTGNEQFF.

Note on this clone: Coverage ceases 3 residues before the CDR3 finishes, and the germline J gene fills in the end. J is TRBJ1-1 and V is TRBV5-1; 7 nucleotides match TRBD1. The V gene end was trimmed by 4 bases and the J gene end by 1 base; junction bases not matched to a gene: 7. Germline V lookup: CDR1 SGHRS, CDR2 YFSETQ. The CDR3 is 15 residues long. The sequenced part of the CDR3 DNA is TGCGCCAGCAGCCCCGGACAGGCGACGAACACTGAA. Protein: CASSPGQATNTE. The complete CDR3 sequence is CASSPGQATNTEAFF.

Comments on this clone: The sequenced fragment ends 3 residues before the CDR3 boundary, so the rest is inferred from the germline J gene. The chain combines TRBV28 with TRBJ2-4, with D maybe TRBD1 (5 bases). Germline assignment: CDR1 MDHEN and CDR2 SYDVKM. Deletions cut 6 bases from V and 7 bases from J, with 19 bases between. This CDR3 contains 15 residues. The CDR3 loop is CASSRAPGFSNIQYF. CDR3 DNA, as far as it was read: TGTGCCAGCAGCCGTGCCCCAGGGTTTTCTAACATT.

Comments on this clone: The read comes to an end 3 residues before the CDR3 does, leaving the germline J gene to fill in the end. This same CDR3 is encoded by further DNA sequences in the sample. This sequence joins TRBV2 and TRBJ1-3; the D gene is possibly TRBD1 (6 bases). V was pared by 6 bases and J by 0 bases, with 21 bases between. There are 18 residues in the CDR3. Germline assignment: CDR1 SNHLY and CDR2 FYNNEI. CDR3: CASSETGQTYHSGNTIYF. Incomplete CDR3 DNA: TGTGCCAGCAGCGAGACCGGACAGACCTATCACTCTGGAAACACC.

Concerning this clone itself: The read ends 3 residues shy of where the CDR3 ends; the end is completed using the germline J gene. The chain combines TRBV5-1 with TRBJ2-2, with D perhaps TRBD2 (5 bases). V lost 3 bases and J 1 base, leaving 13 bases between the germline ends. This CDR3 region has 16 residues. Germline values: CDR1 SGHRS, CDR2 YFSETQ. The CDR3 region is CASSYMQDLNTGELFF. The sequenced CDR3 bases are TGCGCCAGCAGCTATATGCAGGACTTGAACACCGGGGAG.

A note on this clone: The read gets to within 3 residues of the CDR3 end, and the germline J gene fills in the rest. The chain employs TRBV7-2 and TRBJ1-2; TRBD1 is a possible D gene (6 bases). The germline V gene encodes CDR1 SGHTA and CDR2 FQGNSA. The ends were cut back, 1 base at V and 0 bases at J, with 9 bases in the middle. The CDR3 totals 15 residues. The CDR3 sequence: CASSLGGPSNYGYTF. The DNA read from the CDR3 is TGTGCCAGCAGCTTAGGGGGGCCCTCTAACTATGGC.

Turning to this clone: The CDR3 end is not reached by the read, which stops 3 residues before it; the germline J gene fills it in. The chain is built from TRBV19 and TRBJ1-4; TRBD1 agrees at 8 bases. Germline lookup yields CDR1 LNHDA and CDR2 SQIVND (reference sequence). The CDR3 is 16 amino acids. CDR3 amino acids: CASNPTGDGYNSPLFF. CDR3 DNA (partial): TGTGCCAGTAACCCGACAGGGGATGGCTATAATTCACCA.

On this clone itself: Sequence at one end of the junction differs from germline and may be a read error. From the germline J gene comes the end of the CDR3, since the read stops 3 residues before it. At the DNA level, this CDR3 is encoded by other sequences in the same sample as well. The rearrangement links TRBV18 to TRBJ1-3; D gene unclear. The germline V gene encodes CDR1 KGHSH and CDR2 LQKENI. This CDR3 has 15 amino acids. The CDR3 bases that were read are TGTGCCAGCTCACCGGAACGCGTGGCAGGAAACACG. Translation gives CASSPERVAGNT. The entire CDR3 protein reads CASSPERVAGNTIYF.

Worth noting for this clone: Sequencing ends 3 residues short of the CDR3 end; the germline J gene provides the rest. The V gene is TRBV19, the J gene TRBJ1-1, with 7 bases lining up with TRBD1. V gave up 3 bases and J gave up 0 bases; unmatched junction bases: 4. The CDR3 has 15 amino acids. In germline, CDR1 is LNHDA, CDR2 SQIVND (reference sequence). CDR3 residues: CASSIQGTVNTEAFF. The part of the CDR3 DNA that was read is TGTGCCAGTAGTATTCAGGGGACAGTGAACACTGAA.

Regarding this clone: Germline and junction disagree at one end, which may indicate a read error. The read comes to an end 3 residues before the CDR3 does, leaving the germline J gene to fill in the end. The gene calls are TRBV4-2 and TRBJ1-6; TRBD1 agrees at 7 bases. The V gene's germline CDR1 is LGHNA and CDR2 YNFKEQ. The CDR3 has 17 amino acids. The CDR3 spells CASSQGRQGSYNSPLHF. CDR3 DNA, as far as it was read: TGCGCCAGCAGCCAAGGTAGACAGGGCTCCTATAATTCACCC.

On this clone: Read data end 3 residues before the CDR3 end; the end is taken from the germline J gene. This chain connects TRBV28 to TRBJ2-1; 7 positions agree with TRBD2. The CDR3 extends over 13 amino acids. After removal of 3 bases from V and 5 bases from J, the junction contained 1 base not matched to a gene. Per germline, CDR1 MDHEN and CDR2 SYDVKM. The DNA read from the CDR3 is TGTGCCAGCAGTTTTGGGGGGGACAATGAG. Translation: CASSFGGDNE. Given in full, the CDR3 is CASSFGGDNEQFF.

In the case of this clone: The sequence runs out 3 residues before the end of the CDR3; the remainder is reconstructed from the germline J gene. The chain links TRBV6-1 to TRBJ2-4; 9 bases map to TRBD1. Trimming cost V 4 bases and J 8 bases; bases outside gene matches: 12. The CDR3 covers 16 residues. Germline V gene sequence: CDR1 MNHNS, CDR2 SASEGT. The CDR3 loop reads CASSGSPGTGRDIQYF. CDR3 DNA, as far as it was read: TGTGCCAGCAGTGGTTCTCCCGGGACAGGGAGGGACATT.

Worth noting for this clone: The read terminates 3 residues before the CDR3 end, so the remaining end is supplied by the germline J gene. Additional DNA sequences in this sample encode the identical CDR3. The chain is built from TRBV10-2 and TRBJ2-5, with 8 bases fitting TRBD2. The germline gives CDR1 WSHSY, CDR2 SAAADI. The CDR3 is made up of 19 amino acids. J lost 3 bases, V lost 3 bases, and 18 bases had no gene match. CDR3 protein: CASSEPPLAALKREETQYF. Incomplete CDR3 DNA: TGCGCCAGCAGTGAACCCCCACTAGCGGCGCTGAAGCGGGAAGAGACC.

A remark on this clone: Read data end 3 residues before the CDR3 end; the end is taken from the germline J gene. This chain connects TRBV7-3 to TRBJ2-3; D is perhaps TRBD2 (5 bases). V dropped 5 bases and J dropped 5 bases, with 11 bases sitting between them. The length of the CDR3 is 13 residues. Germline values: CDR1 SGHTA, CDR2 FQGTGA. The chain's CDR3 is CASSLRGGDTQYF. Incomplete CDR3 DNA: TGTGCCAGCAGCCTTCGGGGTGGAGATACG. The whole variable domain, filled in from reference TRBV7-3 and TRBJ2-3, reads GAGVSQTPSNKVTEKGKYVELRCDPISGHTALYWYRQSLGQGPEFLIYFQGTGAADDSGLPNDRFFAVRPEGSVSTLKIQRTERGDSAVYLCASSLRGGDTQYFGPGTRLTVL.

Points on this clone: Read sequence stops 3 residues before the CDR3 end, and the germline J gene provides the missing end. At the DNA level, this CDR3 is encoded by other sequences in the same sample as well. The chain joins TRBV5-1 to TRBJ2-5, with 12 positions matching TRBD2. V lost 4 bases to trimming and J lost 5 bases; unmatched junction nucleotides: 6. Per the germline V gene, CDR1 is SGHRS and CDR2 is YFSETQ. This CDR3 contains 15 residues. CDR3 DNA (partial): TGCGCCAGCAGCCCTAGCGGGGGGGCCGGGGAGACC. Amino acids: CASSPSGGAGET. In full, the CDR3 reads CASSPSGGAGETQYF.

Comment on this clone: The read terminates 3 residues before the CDR3 end, so the remaining end is supplied by the germline J gene. This rearrangement joins TRBV2 to TRBJ1-1; D call uncertain. The CDR3 is made up of 13 amino acids. In germline, CDR1 is SNHLY, CDR2 FYNNEI. The sequenced CDR3 bases are TGTGCCGGAAAGACATATCAGTTGGCAGAA. Translated: CAGKTYQLAE. In full, the CDR3 reads CAGKTYQLAEAFF.

Notes on this clone: The CDR3 end is not reached by the read, which stops 3 residues before it; the germline J gene fills it in. This sequence joins TRBV20-1 and TRBJ1-5, with 7 bases identical to TRBD1. Germline values: CDR1 DFQATT, CDR2 SNEGSKA (reference sequence). The junction had 6 bases not matched to a gene; V was cut back by 0 bases and J by 1 base. The CDR3 has 16 amino acids. CDR3 DNA, as far as it was read: TGCAGTGCTAGAGATCCGGACAGGACGAGCAATCAGCCC. It specifies CSARDPDRTSNQP. The CDR3 reads in full as CSARDPDRTSNQPQHF.

For this clone: The read ends 3 residues before the CDR3 terminus; that terminus is restored from the germline J gene. This chain connects TRBV11-2 to TRBJ2-2; perhaps TRBD2 as D (5 bases). This CDR3 has 12 amino acids. From germline, CDR1 is SGHAT and CDR2 FQNNGV. The CDR3 here is CASSLSGEKLFF. Partial CDR3 DNA: TGTGCCAGCAGCTTAAGCGGTGAAAAG.

The CDR3 here is CASSWGTGLTDTQYF. The CDR3 DNA, read in part, is TGTGCCAGCAGCTGGGGGACAGGGCTTACAGATACG. The chain carries TRBV7-9 and TRBJ2-3, with 9 nucleotides matching TRBD1. The read falls 3 residues short of the CDR3 end, and the missing part is taken from the germline J gene. The trim removed 4 bases at V and 3 bases at J, leaving 5 bases unmatched. This CDR3 is 15 amino acids long. Germline V gene sequence: CDR1 SEHNR, CDR2 FQNEAQ (reference sequence).

Regarding this clone: Read data end 3 residues before the CDR3 end; the end is taken from the germline J gene. V is TRBV7-6 and J is TRBJ2-1; a possible D gene is TRBD2 (5 bases). V was pared by 0 bases and J by 9 bases, with 9 bases between. This CDR3 has 13 residues. In germline, CDR1 is SGHVS, CDR2 FNYEAQ. The chain's CDR3 is CASSLASEGEQFF. Partial CDR3 DNA: TGTGCCAGCAGCTTAGCATCAGAGGGTGAG.